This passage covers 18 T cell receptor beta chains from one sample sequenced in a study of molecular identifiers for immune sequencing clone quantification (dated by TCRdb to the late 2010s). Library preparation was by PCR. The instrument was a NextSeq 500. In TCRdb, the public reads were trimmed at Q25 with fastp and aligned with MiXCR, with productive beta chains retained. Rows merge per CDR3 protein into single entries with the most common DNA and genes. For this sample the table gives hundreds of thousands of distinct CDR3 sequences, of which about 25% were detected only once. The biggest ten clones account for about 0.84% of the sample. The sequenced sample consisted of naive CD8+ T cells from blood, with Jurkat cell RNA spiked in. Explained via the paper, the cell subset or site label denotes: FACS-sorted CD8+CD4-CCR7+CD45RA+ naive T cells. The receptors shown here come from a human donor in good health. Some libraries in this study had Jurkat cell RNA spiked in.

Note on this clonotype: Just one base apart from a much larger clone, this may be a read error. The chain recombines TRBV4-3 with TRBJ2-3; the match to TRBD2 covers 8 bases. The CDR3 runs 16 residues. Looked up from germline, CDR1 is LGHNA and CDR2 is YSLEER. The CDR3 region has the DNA TGCGCCAGCAGACAAGTAAGGCGGGGGGCCTCGGATACGCAGTATTTT. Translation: CASRQVRRGASDTQYF.

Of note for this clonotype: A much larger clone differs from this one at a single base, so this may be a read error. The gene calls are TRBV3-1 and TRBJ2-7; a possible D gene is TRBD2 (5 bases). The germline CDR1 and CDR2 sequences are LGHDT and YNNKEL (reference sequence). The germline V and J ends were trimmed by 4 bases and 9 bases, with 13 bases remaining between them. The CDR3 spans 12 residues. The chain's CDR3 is CASSPGEPRQYF. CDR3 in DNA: TGTGCCAGCAGCCCCGGGGAGCCGCGGCAGTACTTC.

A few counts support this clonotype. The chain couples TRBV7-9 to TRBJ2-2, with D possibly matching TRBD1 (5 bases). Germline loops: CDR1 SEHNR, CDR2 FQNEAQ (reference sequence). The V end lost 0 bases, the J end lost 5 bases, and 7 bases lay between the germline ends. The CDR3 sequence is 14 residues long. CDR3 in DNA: TGTGCCAGCAGCTTAGCGGACAAGACCGGGGAGCTGTTTTTT. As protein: CASSLADKTGELFF. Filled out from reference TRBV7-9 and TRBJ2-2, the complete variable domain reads DTGVSQNPRHKITKRGQNVTFRCDPISEHNRLYWYRQTLGQGPEFLTYFQNEAQLEKSRLLSDRFSAERPKGSFSTLEIQRTEQGDSAMYLCASSLADKTGELFFGEGSRLTVL.

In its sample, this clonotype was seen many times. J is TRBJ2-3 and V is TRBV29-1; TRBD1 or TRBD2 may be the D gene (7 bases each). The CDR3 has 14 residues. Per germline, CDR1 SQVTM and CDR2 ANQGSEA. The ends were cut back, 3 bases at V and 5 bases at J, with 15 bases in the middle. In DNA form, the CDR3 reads TGCAGCGTTGATCCGGCAGGGGGGGTAGATACGCAGTATTTT. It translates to CSVDPAGGVDTQYF.

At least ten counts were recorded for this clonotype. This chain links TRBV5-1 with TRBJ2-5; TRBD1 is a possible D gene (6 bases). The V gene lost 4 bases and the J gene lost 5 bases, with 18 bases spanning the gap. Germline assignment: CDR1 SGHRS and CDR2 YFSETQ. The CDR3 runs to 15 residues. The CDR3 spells CASSPEQDSVETQYF. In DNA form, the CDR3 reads TGCGCCAGCAGCCCGGAACAGGACAGTGTGGAGACCCAGTACTTC.

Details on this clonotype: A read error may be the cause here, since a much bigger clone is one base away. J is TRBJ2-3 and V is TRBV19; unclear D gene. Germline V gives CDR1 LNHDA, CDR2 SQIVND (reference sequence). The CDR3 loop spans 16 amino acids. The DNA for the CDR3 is TGTGCCAGTACTCAGGAGCTAGGGATCTTCACAGATGCGCAGTATTTT. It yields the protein CASTQELGIFTDAQYF.

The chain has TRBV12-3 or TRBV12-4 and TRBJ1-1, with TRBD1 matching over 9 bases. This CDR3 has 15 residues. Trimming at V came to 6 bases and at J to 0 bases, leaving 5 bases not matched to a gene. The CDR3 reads CASSDRGGLNTEAFF. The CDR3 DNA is TGTGCCAGCAGCGACAGGGGGGGGTTGAACACTGAAGCTTTCTTT.

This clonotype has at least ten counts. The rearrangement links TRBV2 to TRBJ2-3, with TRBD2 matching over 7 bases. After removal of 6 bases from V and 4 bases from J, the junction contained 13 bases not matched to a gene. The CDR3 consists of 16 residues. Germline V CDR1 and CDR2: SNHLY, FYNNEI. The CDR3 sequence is CASSHRASGMPDTQYF. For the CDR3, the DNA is TGTGCCAGCAGCCACCGGGCCAGCGGGATGCCAGATACGCAGTATTTT. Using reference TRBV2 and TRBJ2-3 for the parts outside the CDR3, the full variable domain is EPEVTQTPSHQVTQMGQEVILRCVPISNHLYFYWYRQILGQKVEFLVSFYNNEISEKSEIFDDQFSVERPDGSNFTLKIRSTKLEDSAMYFCASSHRASGMPDTQYFGPGTRLTVL.

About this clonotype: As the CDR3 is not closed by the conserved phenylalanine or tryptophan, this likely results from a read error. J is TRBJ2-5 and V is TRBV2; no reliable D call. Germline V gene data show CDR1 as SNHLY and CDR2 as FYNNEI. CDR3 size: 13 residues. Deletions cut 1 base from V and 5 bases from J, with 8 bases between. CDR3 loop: CASSEDSSETQYL. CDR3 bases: TGTGCCAGCAGTGAAGACAGTTCGGAGACCCAGTACTTA.

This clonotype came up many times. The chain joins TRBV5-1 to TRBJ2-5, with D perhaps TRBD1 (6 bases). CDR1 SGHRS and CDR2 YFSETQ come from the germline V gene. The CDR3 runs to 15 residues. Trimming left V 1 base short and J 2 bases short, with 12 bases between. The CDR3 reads CASSLWGTHQETQYF. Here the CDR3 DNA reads TGCGCCAGCAGCTTGTGGGGGACACATCAAGAGACCCAGTACTTC.

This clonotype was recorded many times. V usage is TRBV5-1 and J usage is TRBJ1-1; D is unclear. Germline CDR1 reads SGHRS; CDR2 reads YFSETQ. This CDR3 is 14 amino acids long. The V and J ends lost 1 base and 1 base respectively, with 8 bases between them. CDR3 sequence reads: CASSLLGRNTEAFF. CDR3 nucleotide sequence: TGCGCCAGCAGCTTGTTGGGCAGGAACACTGAAGCTTTCTTT.

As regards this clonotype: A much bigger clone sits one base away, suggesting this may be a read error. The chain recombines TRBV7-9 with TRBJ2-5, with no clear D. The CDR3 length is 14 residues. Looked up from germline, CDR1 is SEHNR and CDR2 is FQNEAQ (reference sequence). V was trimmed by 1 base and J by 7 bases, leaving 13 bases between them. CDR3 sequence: CASSLVSSKGTQYF. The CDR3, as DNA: TGTGCCAGCAGCTTAGTATCCAGCAAAGGGACCCAGTACTTC.

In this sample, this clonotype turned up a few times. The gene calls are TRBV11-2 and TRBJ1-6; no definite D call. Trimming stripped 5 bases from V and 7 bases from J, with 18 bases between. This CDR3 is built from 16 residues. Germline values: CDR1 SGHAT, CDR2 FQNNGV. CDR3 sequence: CASSTDLGPSNSPLHF. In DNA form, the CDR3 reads TGTGCCAGCAGCACTGATCTTGGGCCGAGCAATTCACCCCTCCACTTT.

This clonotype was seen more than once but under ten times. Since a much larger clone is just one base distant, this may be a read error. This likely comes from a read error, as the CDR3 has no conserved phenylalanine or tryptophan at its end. This CDR3 is CASSVVQGYEQYL. The CDR3 coding sequence is TGCGCCAGCAGCGTGGTTCAGGGCTACGAGCAGTACCTC. The V gene is TRBV4-1, the J gene TRBJ2-7, with a weak D call TRBD1 (5 bases). The V and J ends lost 5 bases and 3 bases respectively, with 11 bases between them. The CDR3 totals 13 residues. The germline gives CDR1 MGHRA, CDR2 YSYEKL.

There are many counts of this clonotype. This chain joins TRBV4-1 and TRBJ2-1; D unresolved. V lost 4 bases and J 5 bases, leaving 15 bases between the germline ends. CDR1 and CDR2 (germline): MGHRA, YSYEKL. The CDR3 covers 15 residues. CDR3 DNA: TGCGCCAGCAGCCCCCAGCTCGGCAGAAACAATGAGCAGTTCTTC. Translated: CASSPQLGRNNEQFF.

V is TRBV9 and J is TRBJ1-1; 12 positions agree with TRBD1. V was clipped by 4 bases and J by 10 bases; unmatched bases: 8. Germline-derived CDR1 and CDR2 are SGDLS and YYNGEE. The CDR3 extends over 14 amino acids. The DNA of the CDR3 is TGTGCCAGCAGCCCGGGGGGACAGGGGGCCGGAGCTTTCTTT. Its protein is CASSPGGQGAGAFF.

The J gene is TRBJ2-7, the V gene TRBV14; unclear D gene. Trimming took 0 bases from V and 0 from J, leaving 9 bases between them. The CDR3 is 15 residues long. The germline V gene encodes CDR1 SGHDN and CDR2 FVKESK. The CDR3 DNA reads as TGTGCCAGCAGCCAAGAAAGGGCGAGCTCCTACGAGCAGTACTTC. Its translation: CASSQERASSYEQYF.

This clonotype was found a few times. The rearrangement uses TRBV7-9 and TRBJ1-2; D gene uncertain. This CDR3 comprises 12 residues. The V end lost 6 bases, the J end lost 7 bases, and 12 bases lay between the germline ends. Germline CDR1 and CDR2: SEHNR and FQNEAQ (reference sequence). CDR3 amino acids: CASRVSGGGYTF. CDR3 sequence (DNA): TGTGCCAGCAGGGTCTCCGGAGGTGGCTACACCTTC.